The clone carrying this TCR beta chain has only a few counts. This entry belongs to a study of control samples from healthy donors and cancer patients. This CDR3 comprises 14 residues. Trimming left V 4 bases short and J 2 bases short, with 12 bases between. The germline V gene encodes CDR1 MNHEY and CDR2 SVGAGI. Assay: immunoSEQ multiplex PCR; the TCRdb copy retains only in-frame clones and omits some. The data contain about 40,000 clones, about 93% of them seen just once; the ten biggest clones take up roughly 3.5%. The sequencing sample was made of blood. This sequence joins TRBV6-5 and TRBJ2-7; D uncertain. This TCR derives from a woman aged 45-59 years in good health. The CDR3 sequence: CASSSSSPPYEQYF. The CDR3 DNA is TGTGCCAGCAGTTCCTCGTCCCCCCCCTACGAGCAGTACTTC.